This T cell receptor beta chain was sequenced during a study of Tregs in tolerant kidney transplant recipients. Germline V lookup: CDR1 LNHNV, CDR2 YYDKDF (reference sequence). J lost 7 bases, V lost 1 base, and 4 bases had no gene match. The CDR3 has 17 amino acids. Findings of the study overall: Validation in larger populations is needed because few patients were studied. Biological reproducibility was not directly addressed, but technical replication error appeared minimal. The most relevant donor-specific Treg TCRbeta repertoire apparently came from expansion with activated donor B cells.

Data came from immunoSEQ multiplex PCR; TCRdb stores just in-frame clones and leaves some out. The sample contains tens of thousands of clones, just over 90% of which appear only once. Unstimulated regulatory T cells (CD4+CD25+CD127-), CD4+CD25- non-regulatory cells, CD4 and CD8 cells were FACS-sorted from thawed PBMCs. Points on this clone: The antigen is unknown.

J is TRBJ2-1 and V is TRBV15; 16 bases map to TRBD2. This TCR derives from a human donor in good health. The sample comprised CD8+ T cells from blood. The CDR3 reads CATSRVGTSGRANEQFF. The DNA of the CDR3 is TGTGCCACCAGCAGAGTTGGGACTAGCGGGAGGGCTAATGAGCAGTTCTTC.